This T cell receptor (beta chain) was sequenced for a study of cytomegalovirus exposure and HLA in healthy donors. Germline loops: CDR1 MNHEY, CDR2 SMNVEV (reference sequence). Trimming removed 4 bases from V and 8 bases from J; junction bases left unmatched: 7. This CDR3 spans 14 amino acids. PCR employed 60 Vbeta and 13 Jbeta primers. Only in-frame clones appear in the TCRdb table, and some are missing; sequencing was by immunoSEQ multiplex PCR. The sample yields 90,000 to 120,000 clones, more than 75% seen once. Sequenced: PBMCs. This chain links TRBV27 with TRBJ1-4, with TRBD1 matching 7 bases. The sequence derives from a woman in her 50s in good health and CMV-seropositive. The CDR3 loop is CASSSDRVFEKLFF. In DNA form, the CDR3 reads TGTGCCAGCAGTTCTGACAGGGTCTTCGAAAAACTGTTTTTT.